This TCR beta chain is from a study of vaccination and CD4 T cells after COVID-19. The CDR3 sequence is 13 residues long. V lost 6 bases to trimming and J lost 0 bases, with 9 bases between them. The treatment: approximately 9-day PBMC culture with coronavirus spike peptide pools or control peptides (ViraFEST assay). Researchers collected the unexposed donor's CD4+ T cells before the COVID-19 pandemic (2011-2018). Oncomine TCR Beta short-read sequencing was applied to DNA from cultured CD4+ T cells. It was cultured CD4+ T cells from which genomic DNA was extracted. TCRdb redid the calling of the PCR reads with MiXCR, one entry per CDR3 protein. The top ten hold less than 15% of the sample, which has about 10,000 distinct CDR3 sequences, about 27% seen once. On this clonotype: Antigen: not known.

The sequence came from a human donor in good health. The material sequenced was CD4+ T cells from blood, cultured in vitro. This sequence joins TRBV12-3 or TRBV12-4 and TRBJ2-7; D is possibly TRBD1 (6 bases). The chain's CDR3 is CASRRGHSYEQYF. The CDR3 coding sequence is TGTGCCAGCAGACGGGGACACTCCTACGAGCAGTACTTC.